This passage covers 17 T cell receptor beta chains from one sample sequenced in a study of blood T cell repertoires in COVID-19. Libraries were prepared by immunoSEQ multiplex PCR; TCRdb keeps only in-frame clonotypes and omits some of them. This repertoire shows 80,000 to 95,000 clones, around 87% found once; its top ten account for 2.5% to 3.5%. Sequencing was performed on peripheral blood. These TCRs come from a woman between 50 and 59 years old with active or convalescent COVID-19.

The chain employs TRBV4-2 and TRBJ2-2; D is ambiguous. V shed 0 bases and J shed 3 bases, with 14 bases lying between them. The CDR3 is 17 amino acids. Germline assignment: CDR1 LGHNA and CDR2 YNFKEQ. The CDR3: CASSQDSLRYYTGELFF. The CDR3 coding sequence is TGTGCCAGCAGCCAAGACTCCCTCCGGTACTACACCGGGGAGCTGTTTTTT.

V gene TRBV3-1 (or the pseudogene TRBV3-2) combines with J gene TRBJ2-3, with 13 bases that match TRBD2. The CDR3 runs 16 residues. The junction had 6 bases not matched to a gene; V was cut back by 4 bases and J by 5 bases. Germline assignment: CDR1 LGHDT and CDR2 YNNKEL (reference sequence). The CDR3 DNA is TGTGCCAGCAGCCCGACTAGCGGGGGGAGTCTAGATACGCAGTATTTT. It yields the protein CASSPTSGGSLDTQYF.

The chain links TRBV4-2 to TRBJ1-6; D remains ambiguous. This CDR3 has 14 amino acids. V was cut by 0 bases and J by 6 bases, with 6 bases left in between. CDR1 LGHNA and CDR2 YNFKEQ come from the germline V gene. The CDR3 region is CASSQDGGNSPLHF. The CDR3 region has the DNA TGTGCCAGCAGCCAAGATGGCGGTAATTCACCCCTCCACTTT.

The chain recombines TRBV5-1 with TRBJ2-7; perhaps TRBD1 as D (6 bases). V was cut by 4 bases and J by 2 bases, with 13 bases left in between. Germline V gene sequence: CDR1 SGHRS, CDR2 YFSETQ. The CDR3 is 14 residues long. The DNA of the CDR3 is TGCGCCAGCAGCCTACAGGGATACACCTACGAGCAGTACTTC. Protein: CASSLQGYTYEQYF.

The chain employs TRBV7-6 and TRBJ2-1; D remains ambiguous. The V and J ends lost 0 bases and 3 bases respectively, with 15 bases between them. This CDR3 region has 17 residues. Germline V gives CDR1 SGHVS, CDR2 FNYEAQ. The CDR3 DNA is TGTGCCAGCAGCTTAGCGCCGCCCTCAGGAAGCTACAATGAGCAGTTCTTC. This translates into CASSLAPPSGSYNEQFF.

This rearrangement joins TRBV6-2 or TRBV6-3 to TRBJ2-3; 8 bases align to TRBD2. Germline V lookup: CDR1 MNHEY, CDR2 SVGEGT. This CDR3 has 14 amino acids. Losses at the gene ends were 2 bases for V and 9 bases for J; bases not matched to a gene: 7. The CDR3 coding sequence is TGTGCCAGCAGTTACCTCAGCGGGGGCTCAACGCAGTATTTT. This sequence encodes CASSYLSGGSTQYF.

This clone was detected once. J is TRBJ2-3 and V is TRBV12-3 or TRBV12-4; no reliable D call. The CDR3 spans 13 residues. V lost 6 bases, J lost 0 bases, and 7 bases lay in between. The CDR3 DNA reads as TGTGCCAGCAGATACTCTAGCACAGATACGCAGTATTTT. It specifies CASRYSSTDTQYF.

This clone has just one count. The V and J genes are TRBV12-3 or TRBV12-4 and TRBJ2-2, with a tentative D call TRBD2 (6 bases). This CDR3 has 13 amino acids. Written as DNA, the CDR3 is TGTGCGGGGGGTGTCTTGAACACCGGGGAGCTGTTTTTT. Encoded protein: CAGGVLNTGELFF.

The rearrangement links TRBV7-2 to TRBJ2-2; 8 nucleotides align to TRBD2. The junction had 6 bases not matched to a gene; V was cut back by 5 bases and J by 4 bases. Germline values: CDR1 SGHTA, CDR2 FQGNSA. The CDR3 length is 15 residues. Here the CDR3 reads CASSLTSAGTGELFF. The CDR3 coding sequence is TGTGCCAGCAGCCTGACTAGCGCGGGCACCGGGGAGCTGTTTTTT.

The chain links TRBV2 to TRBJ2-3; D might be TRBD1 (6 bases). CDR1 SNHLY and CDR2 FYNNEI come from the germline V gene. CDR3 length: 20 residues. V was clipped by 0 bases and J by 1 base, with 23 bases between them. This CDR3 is CASSEALGALGPGGTDTQYF. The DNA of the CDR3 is TGTGCCAGCAGTGAAGCGCTGGGGGCCCTAGGACCCGGTGGCACAGATACGCAGTATTTT.

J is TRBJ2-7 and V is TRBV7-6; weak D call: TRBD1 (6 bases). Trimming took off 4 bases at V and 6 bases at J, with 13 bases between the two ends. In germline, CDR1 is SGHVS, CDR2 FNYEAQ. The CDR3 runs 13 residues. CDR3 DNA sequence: TGTGCCAGCAGCTCCTCACCCAGGGGCGAGCAGTACTTC. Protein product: CASSSSPRGEQYF.

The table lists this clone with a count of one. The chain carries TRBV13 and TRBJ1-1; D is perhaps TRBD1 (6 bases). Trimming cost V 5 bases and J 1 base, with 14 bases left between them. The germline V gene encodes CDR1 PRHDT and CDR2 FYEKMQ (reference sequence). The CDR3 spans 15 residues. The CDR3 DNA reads TGTGCCAGCAGCGGTCCACAGGGACCGAACACTGAAGCTTTCTTT. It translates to CASSGPQGPNTEAFF.

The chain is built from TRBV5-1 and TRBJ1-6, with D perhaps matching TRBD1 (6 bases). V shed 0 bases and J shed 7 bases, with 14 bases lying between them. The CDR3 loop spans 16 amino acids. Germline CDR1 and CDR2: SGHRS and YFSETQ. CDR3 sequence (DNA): TGCGCCAGCAGCTTGGAAGAACAGGGCGAGAATTCACCCCTCCACTTT. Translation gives CASSLEEQGENSPLHF.

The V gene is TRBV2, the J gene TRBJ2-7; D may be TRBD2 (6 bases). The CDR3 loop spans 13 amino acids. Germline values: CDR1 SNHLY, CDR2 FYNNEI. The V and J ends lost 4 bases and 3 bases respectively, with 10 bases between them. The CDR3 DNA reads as TGTGCCAGCAGTGTTGCGGGACGCTACGAGCAGTACTTC. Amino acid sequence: CASSVAGRYEQYF.

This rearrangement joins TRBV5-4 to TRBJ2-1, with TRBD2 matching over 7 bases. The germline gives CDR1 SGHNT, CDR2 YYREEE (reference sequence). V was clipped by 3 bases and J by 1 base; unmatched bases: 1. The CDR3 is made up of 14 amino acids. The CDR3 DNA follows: TGTGCCAGCAGCTCCGGGGGGTCCTACAATGAGCAGTTCTTC. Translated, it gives CASSSGGSYNEQFF.

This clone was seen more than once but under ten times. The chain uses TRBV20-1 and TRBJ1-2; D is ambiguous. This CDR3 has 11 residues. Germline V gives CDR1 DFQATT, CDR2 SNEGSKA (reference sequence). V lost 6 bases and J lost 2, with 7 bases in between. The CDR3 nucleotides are TGCAGTGCCCCTAGAAACTATGGCTACACCTTC. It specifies CSAPRNYGYTF.

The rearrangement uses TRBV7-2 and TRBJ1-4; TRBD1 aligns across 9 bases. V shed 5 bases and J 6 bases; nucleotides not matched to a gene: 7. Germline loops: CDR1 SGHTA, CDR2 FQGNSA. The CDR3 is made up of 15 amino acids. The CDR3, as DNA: TGTGCCAGCAGCCCCCGACAGGGGGGATATGAAAAACTGTTTTTT. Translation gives CASSPRQGGYEKLFF.